This T cell receptor (beta chain) is from a study of blood T cell repertoires in COVID-19. For the study at large: Some COVID-19 samples were acute and others convalescent; all came from the United States, Italy and Spain. Sources were T cells, B-cell-depleted T cells, or PBMCs; the material itself was cDNA or gDNA.

V lost 2 bases and J 0 bases, leaving 11 bases between the germline ends. The CDR3 is 15 residues long. Per the germline V gene, CDR1 is MNHEY and CDR2 is SVGEGT. The repertoire was sequenced with immunoSEQ multiplex PCR; TCRdb's copy has only in-frame clones and lacks some. Among about 220,000 clones listed, 82% were seen once. This sequence was found in a woman aged 70-85 years with COVID-19, enrolled during active disease. The sequenced sample consisted of peripheral blood. V usage is TRBV6-2 or TRBV6-3 and J usage is TRBJ2-7; no reliable D call. This CDR3 reads CASSYRSGSSYEQYF. The CDR3 DNA sequence: TGTGCCAGCAGTTACCGGTCAGGATCCTCCTACGAGCAGTACTTC.